This TCR beta chain appears in the sequencing data of a study of cytomegalovirus exposure and HLA in healthy donors. Participants comprised healthy donors of bone marrow. A note on this clone: What it binds is unknown.

The PCR was carried out with 60 Vbeta primers and 13 Jbeta primers. Clones were sequenced by immunoSEQ multiplex PCR, and TCRdb holds only the in-frame ones, with some missing. The sample consists of about 220,000 clones, over 80% of them appearing once. The study's findings and limits: More clonal expansion characterized HLA-associated TCR beta chains than equally common others in a later analysis. TCR beta sequences numbering about 17,000 were associated with HLA alleles at 0.05 false discovery rate in a later analysis. Later analysis identified a missense DCLRE1C variant that was linked to TCR beta V- and J-gene trimming.

Germline CDR1 GTSNPN, CDR2 SVGIG (reference sequence). Trimming cost V 5 bases and J 4 bases; bases outside gene matches: 23. The CDR3 sequence is 19 residues long. The sequenced material came from PBMCs. The rearrangement links TRBV30 to TRBJ2-4; 7 bases are shared with TRBD1. This receptor was identified in a boy between 2 and 10 years old in good health and CMV-seronegative. The CDR3 DNA reads TGTGCCTGGGACAGGGATGGGTCTTTTCCCTTTAAGGCAAAAAACATTCAGTACTTC. This sequence encodes CAWDRDGSFPFKAKNIQYF.